The source of this T cell receptor (beta chain) is a study of blood T cells in healthy people across ages. As regards this clonotype: One end of the junction fails to match germline, which may point to a read error.

With a J-beta primer mix and a sample-barcoded 5' primer, a second PCR ran roughly 7 to 11 cycles. TCRdb itself ran the 5' RACE reads through MiXCR, one entry per CDR3 protein. The sample records roughly 800,000 distinct CDR3 sequences, approximately 25% being singletons. Donors ranged from roughly 6 to 90 years old and were healthy Caucasians in Russia. These data were also filed under a second study, of T cells of mothers and their children. Per that paper: The second PCR used the M1S primer, and this primer added sample barcodes and 2-4 random nucleotides. A slight, non-significant increase in overlap was found for related mother-child pairs relative to unrelated pairs.

The source of this sequence is a boy younger than 18 in good health. Sample: blood.

CDR3 sequence reads: CASGPNYGYAF. CDR3 nucleotides: TGTGCCAGCGGTCCTAACTATGGCTACGCCTTC. The chain recombines TRBV7-2 with TRBJ1-2; the D is unclear. CDR3 length: 11 residues. In germline, CDR1 is SGHTA, CDR2 FQGNSA.